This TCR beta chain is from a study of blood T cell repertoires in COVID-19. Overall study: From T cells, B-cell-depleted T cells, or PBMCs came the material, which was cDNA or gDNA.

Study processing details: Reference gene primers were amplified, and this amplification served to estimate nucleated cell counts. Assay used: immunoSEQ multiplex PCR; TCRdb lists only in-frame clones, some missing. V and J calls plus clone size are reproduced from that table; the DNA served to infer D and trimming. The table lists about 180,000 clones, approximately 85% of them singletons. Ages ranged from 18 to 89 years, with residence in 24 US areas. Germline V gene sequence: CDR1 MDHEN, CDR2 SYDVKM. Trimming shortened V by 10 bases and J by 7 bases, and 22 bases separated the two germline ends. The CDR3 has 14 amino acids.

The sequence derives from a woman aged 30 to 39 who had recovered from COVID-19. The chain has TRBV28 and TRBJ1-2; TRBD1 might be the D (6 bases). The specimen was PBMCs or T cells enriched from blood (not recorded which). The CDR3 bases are TGTGCCATCCTTGAGGGTCAGGGGTCGCGTGGCTACACCTTC. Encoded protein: CAILEGQGSRGYTF.